This T cell receptor (beta chain) was observed in a study of T cell repertoires in cytomegalovirus infection. Study summary: Both a matching HLA type and CMV infection were indicated by public TCR beta signatures.

Details on this clonotype: Its antigen is unknown.

The CDR3 has 17 residues. CDR1 and CDR2 from the germline V gene are LNHNV and YYDKDF (reference sequence). V lost 0 bases to trimming and J lost 7 bases, with 19 bases between them. Study-level points and caveats: In two of eight donors, the top clonotype was HLA-C-restricted CMV-specific. The study identified carriers of CMV plus the relevant HLA from cumulative public TCR beta family frequency.

One entry per CDR3 protein, called by TCRdb with MiXCR from the reads. The repertoire holds about 500,000 distinct CDR3 sequences, with 33% as singletons. This sequence was found in a human donor in good health (CMV status not recorded). Some clones in this sample may be carry-over from other donors' samples. This sample comprised cultured PBMCs, obtained from culture after CMV antigen stimulation. The V gene is TRBV15, the J gene TRBJ1-5; no clear D gene. The CDR3 loop reads CATSRETWPGFVQPQHF. The CDR3 bases are TGTGCCACCAGCAGAGAAACATGGCCGGGCTTTGTACAGCCCCAGCATTTT.